These 18 T cell receptor beta chains originate from one sample sequenced in a study of CXCR3-negative and CXCR3-positive naive CD8 T cells. UMI-labeled 5' RACE yielded the TRB cDNA libraries. Reprocessing the 5' RACE reads, TCRdb reports a single entry for every CDR3 protein and omits DNA. The sample's table shows approximately 88,000 distinct CDR3 sequences. The sequencing input was naive CXCR3- CD8+ T cells from blood. Documented subset: CD45RO-CCR7+CD27+CD95- naive CD8+ T cells lacking CXCR3 (TNR3-). The receptor set was obtained from a human donor in good health. Some clones in this sample may be carry-over from other donors' samples.

The rearrangement links TRBV21-1 to TRBJ1-5; without DNA, the TCRdb call of TRBD1 cannot be checked. TRBV21-1 is listed as a pseudogene. CDR3 size: 16 residues. This chain's CDR3 is CASSKEDKGDNQPQHF.

The rearrangement joins TRBV28 to TRBJ2-7; TCRdb selects TRBD1, and the lack of DNA leaves this call unchecked. This CDR3 region has 13 residues. CDR1 is MDHEN, CDR2 SYDVKM, per germline. The CDR3 sequence is CASSKIVGGEQYF.

The rearrangement links TRBV21-1 to TRBJ2-1; absent DNA, TCRdb's TRBD2 call cannot be checked. TRBV21-1 is classified as a pseudogene. The length of the CDR3 is 16 residues. The CDR3 here is CASSTVGRVSYNEQFF.

V usage is TRBV28 and J usage is TRBJ2-5; TCRdb lists TRBD1, though no DNA is available to test this call. The CDR3 has 15 residues. The germline V gene encodes CDR1 MDHEN and CDR2 SYDVKM. CDR3 residues: CASSLFSGLGETQYF. Full variable domain (rest looked up from reference TRBV28 and TRBJ2-5): DVKVTQSSRYLVKRTGEKVFLECVQDMDHENMFWYRQDPGLGLRLIYFSYDVKMKEKGDIPEGYSVSREKKERFSLILESASTNQTSMYLCASSLFSGLGETQYFGPGTRLLVL.

The CDR3 reads CASSLYPGSPEAFF. The chain recombines TRBV28 with TRBJ1-1; TCRdb indicates TRBD1, and absent DNA this call remains unverified. Germline V gene lookup returns CDR1 MDHEN and CDR2 SYDVKM. The CDR3 length is 14 residues. Using reference TRBV28 and TRBJ1-1 for the parts outside the CDR3, the full variable domain is DVKVTQSSRYLVKRTGEKVFLECVQDMDHENMFWYRQDPGLGLRLIYFSYDVKMKEKGDIPEGYSVSREKKERFSLILESASTNQTSMYLCASSLYPGSPEAFFGQGTRLTVV.

This chain connects TRBV19 to TRBJ2-7; TCRdb names TRBD1, which stays unverified in the absence of DNA. Germline values: CDR1 LNHDA, CDR2 SQIVND (reference sequence). The CDR3 totals 15 residues. CDR3: CASSTGQGIPYEQYF.

This chain connects TRBV27 to TRBJ2-7; TCRdb indicates TRBD1, and absent DNA this call remains unverified. Looked up from germline, CDR1 is MNHEY and CDR2 is SMNVEV (reference sequence). The CDR3 is 14 amino acids. The CDR3 reads CASSPRGPPYEQYF.

The V and J genes are TRBV20-1 and TRBJ1-1; TCRdb gives TRBD1 as the D gene, but with no DNA this cannot be confirmed. Germline-derived CDR1 and CDR2 are DFQATT and SNEGSKA (reference sequence). CDR3 size: 15 residues. The CDR3 region is CSARDQDRPSSDAFF.

The CDR3 reads CASSGRRDNRYEQYF. This chain uses TRBV5-6 with TRBJ2-7; without DNA, the TCRdb call of TRBD1 cannot be checked. The CDR3 is 15 residues long. CDR1 is SGHDT, CDR2 YYEEEE, per germline. The full variable domain, rest sourced from reference TRBV5-6 and TRBJ2-7, is DAGVTQSPTHLIKTRGQQVTLRCSPKSGHDTVSWYQQALGQGPQFIFQYYEEEERQRGNFPDRFSGHQFPNYSSELNVNALLLGDSALYLCASSGRRDNRYEQYFGPGTRLTVT.

This rearrangement joins TRBV7-2 to TRBJ2-2; TCRdb gives TRBD2 as the D gene, but with no DNA this cannot be confirmed. Germline CDR1 SGHTA, CDR2 FQGNSA. The CDR3 totals 16 residues. CDR3 residues: CASSGKRAESTGELFF.

CDR3: CSAHLGVTEAFF. This sequence joins TRBV29-1 and TRBJ1-1. Germline CDR1 and CDR2: SQVTM and ANQGSEA. There are 12 residues in the CDR3.

V gene TRBV7-9 combines with J gene TRBJ2-1; TCRdb calls TRBD2, which cannot be checked without DNA. The germline CDR1 and CDR2 sequences are SEHNR and FQNEAQ (reference sequence). This CDR3 is 17 amino acids long. The CDR3 here is CASSYPVAVEGRNEQFF.

The CDR3 protein is CASSSRDAGEQYF. The rearrangement links TRBV7-6 to TRBJ2-7; TCRdb gives TRBD1 as the D gene, but with no DNA this cannot be confirmed. The CDR3 totals 13 residues. In germline, CDR1 is SGHVS, CDR2 FNYEAQ.

This chain joins TRBV4-3 and TRBJ2-1; TCRdb indicates TRBD2, and absent DNA this call remains unverified. From germline, CDR1 is LGHNA and CDR2 YSLEER. CDR3 size: 16 residues. The CDR3 is CASSQDPSGGDNEQFF.

J is TRBJ2-7 and V is TRBV5-6; TCRdb designates TRBD1, a call that cannot be tested without DNA. The CDR3 loop spans 14 amino acids. CDR1 is SGHDT and CDR2 is YYEEEE in the germline V gene. Here the CDR3 reads CASTSRGVSYEQYF.

The V and J genes are TRBV7-8 and TRBJ2-3. From germline, CDR1 is SGHVS and CDR2 FQNEAQ. This CDR3 spans 13 amino acids. The CDR3 protein is CASSLVGSDTQYF.

This chain joins TRBV12-3 or TRBV12-4 and TRBJ2-2; TCRdb outputs TRBD1, but without DNA this stays unchecked. The CDR3 totals 15 residues. This CDR3 reads CASSPGTGDTGELFF.

Here the CDR3 reads CASSQEMPIGTSEVYEQYF. V gene TRBV3-1 combines with J gene TRBJ2-7; TCRdb names TRBD2, which stays unverified in the absence of DNA. Per germline, CDR1 LGHDT and CDR2 YNNKEL (reference sequence). This CDR3 is 19 amino acids long.